This T cell receptor beta chain was found in a study of cytomegalovirus exposure and HLA in healthy donors. The PCR contained 60 Vbeta and 13 Jbeta primers. Repertoires were generated with immunoSEQ multiplex PCR, while TCRdb's copy carries only in-frame clones and drops some. The sample table includes about 76,000 clones. Note on this clone: Its antigen is not known.

The CDR3 runs to 14 residues. V was clipped by 3 bases and J by 0 bases, with 9 bases between them. Germline loops: CDR1 SGHRS, CDR2 YFSETQ. Whole-study findings and limits: Rare TCR sequences dominated, though some public TCRs recurred in many donors.

Sequenced sample: PBMCs. This chain links TRBV5-1 with TRBJ1-1, with unresolved D. This receptor was taken from a middle-aged woman in good health and CMV-seropositive. The chain's CDR3 is CASSSYEVNTEAFF. In DNA, the CDR3 is TGCGCCAGCAGCTCCTATGAGGTGAACACTGAAGCTTTCTTT.